The 14 T cell receptor beta chains presented below share a single source sample, sequenced in a study of shared clonotypes between healthy human individuals. Data came from immunoSEQ multiplex PCR; TCRdb stores just in-frame clones and leaves some out. Found here are some 2.1 million clones, about 95% of them singletons; the top ten hold roughly 0.13%. The sequenced sample consisted of naive CD4+ T cells sorted from blood. The subset denotes: CD45RA+ positively selected. The receptors here all came from a man between 18 and 29 years old in good health.

The chain couples TRBV7-9 to TRBJ1-2; D not resolved. CDR3 size: 14 residues. Trimming cost V 0 bases and J 8 bases, with 13 bases left between them. From germline, CDR1 is SEHNR and CDR2 FQNEAQ (reference sequence). The CDR3 spells CASSLAPLPGGYTF. In DNA form, the CDR3 reads TGTGCCAGCAGCTTAGCGCCCTTGCCGGGGGGCTACACCTTC. The variable domain in full, completed from reference TRBV7-9 and TRBJ1-2, reads DTGVSQNPRHKITKRGQNVTFRCDPISEHNRLYWYRQTLGQGPEFLTYFQNEAQLEKSRLLSDRFSAERPKGSFSTLEIQRTEQGDSAMYLCASSLAPLPGGYTFGSGTRLTVV.

The chain has TRBV15 and TRBJ2-7; the D is unclear. Germline lookup yields CDR1 LNHNV and CDR2 YYDKDF (reference sequence). V dropped 0 bases and J dropped 3 bases, with 9 bases sitting between them. This CDR3 has 14 residues. The CDR3 reads CATSREGGIYEQYF. The CDR3, as DNA: TGTGCCACCAGCAGAGAGGGCGGAATCTACGAGCAGTACTTC.

The CDR3 region is CASSAGTGGIYEQYF. The CDR3 DNA follows: TGCGCCAGCAGCGCGGGCACAGGGGGGATTTACGAGCAGTACTTC. The chain is built from TRBV4-1 and TRBJ2-7; TRBD1 aligns across 8 bases. The V gene's germline CDR1 is MGHRA and CDR2 YSYEKL. With V trimmed by 5 bases and J by 4 bases, 10 bases remained unmatched. There are 15 residues in the CDR3.

On this clone: Additional DNA sequences in this sample encode the identical CDR3. The rearrangement links TRBV30 to TRBJ2-3; D may be TRBD2 (6 bases). Trimming took off 0 bases at V and 0 bases at J, with 10 bases between the two ends. This CDR3 is 15 amino acids long. From germline, CDR1 is GTSNPN and CDR2 SVGIG (reference sequence). Written as DNA, the CDR3 is TGTGCCTGGAGTGTACGTGGGACTAGCACAGATACGCAGTATTTT. Its protein is CAWSVRGTSTDTQYF.

Worth noting for this clone: The same CDR3 arises from other DNA sequences in this sample as well. The chain recombines TRBV5-4 with TRBJ2-7, with a weak D call TRBD1 (6 bases). V was cut by 4 bases and J by 0 bases, with 11 bases left in between. CDR3 length equals 14 residues. Germline assignment: CDR1 SGHNT and CDR2 YYREEE (reference sequence). The CDR3 loop is CASSPGQSSYEQYF. The CDR3 bases are TGTGCCAGCAGCCCCGGACAGTCCTCCTACGAGCAGTACTTC.

Concerning this clone itself: A junction end diverges from the germline sequence, so it may reflect a read error. CDR3 in DNA: TGTGCCAGAAGTTACCATTCCCTCTACGAGCAGTACTTC. Amino acids: CARSYHSLYEQYF. The V and J genes are TRBV6-8 and TRBJ2-7, with D hard to call. Germline assignment: CDR1 MNHGY and CDR2 SAAAGT. There are 13 residues in the CDR3.

This chain links TRBV5-1 with TRBJ2-3, with TRBD2 matching 9 bases. In germline, CDR1 is SGHRS, CDR2 YFSETQ. J lost 5 bases, V lost 4 bases, and 8 bases had no gene match. There are 15 residues in the CDR3. In nucleotides, the CDR3 is TGCGCCAGCAGCACGGTGGCGGGGGGGAAAGATACGCAGTATTTT. This encodes CASSTVAGGKDTQYF.

This chain uses TRBV28 with TRBJ2-1, with a tentative D call TRBD2 (7 bases). The CDR3 is made up of 15 amino acids. Germline V gene data show CDR1 as MDHEN and CDR2 as SYDVKM. Trimming left V 8 bases short and J 1 base short, with 15 bases between. CDR3 bases: TGTGCCAGCGAAACCGGGGGGCCATCCTACAATGAGCAGTTCTTC. Its translation is CASETGGPSYNEQFF.

The rearrangement links TRBV6-5 to TRBJ2-7; TRBD2 aligns across 12 bases. V shed 6 bases and J 0 bases; nucleotides not matched to a gene: 3. CDR1 is MNHEY, CDR2 SVGAGI, per germline. This CDR3 has 15 amino acids. The CDR3 DNA reads as TGTGCCAGCAGCCTAGCGGGAGGGCCCTCCTACGAGCAGTACTTC. Translating it yields CASSLAGGPSYEQYF.

The genes are TRBV27 and TRBJ2-7; 10 bases line up with TRBD1. This CDR3 contains 18 residues. The V gene's germline CDR1 is MNHEY and CDR2 SMNVEV (reference sequence). With V trimmed by 0 bases and J by 6 bases, 14 bases remained unmatched. This chain's CDR3 is CASSLSPGQGTPRREQYF. The CDR3 DNA follows: TGTGCCAGCAGTTTATCACCGGGACAGGGGACCCCACGGCGCGAGCAGTACTTC.

V is TRBV2 and J is TRBJ2-7; no clear D. V lost 6 bases to trimming and J lost 6 bases, with 12 bases between them. CDR1 is SNHLY and CDR2 is FYNNEI in the germline V gene. This CDR3 spans 12 amino acids. The CDR3 DNA follows: TGTGCCAGCAGAGAGGACCTAATCGAGCAGTACTTC. Amino acid sequence: CASREDLIEQYF. Full variable domain (missing parts from reference TRBV2 and TRBJ2-7): EPEVTQTPSHQVTQMGQEVILRCVPISNHLYFYWYRQILGQKVEFLVSFYNNEISEKSEIFDDQFSVERPDGSNFTLKIRSTKLEDSAMYFCASREDLIEQYFGPGTRLTVT.

This clone has a single count. The gene calls are TRBV11-2 and TRBJ1-5; TRBD1 might be the D (5 bases). This CDR3 has 15 residues. Germline V gene lookup returns CDR1 SGHAT and CDR2 FQNNGV. Trimming stripped 3 bases from V and 2 bases from J, with 11 bases between. CDR3 DNA sequence: TGTGCCAGCAGCTTTTCAGACAGTGGCAATCAGCCCCAGCATTTT. It codes for CASSFSDSGNQPQHF.

The chain joins TRBV28 to TRBJ1-5, with a tentative D call TRBD1 (6 bases). This CDR3 spans 18 amino acids. The ends were cut back, 4 bases at V and 3 bases at J, with 22 bases in the middle. Germline V gene lookup returns CDR1 MDHEN and CDR2 SYDVKM. CDR3 sequence: CASSWAGGSPPFNQPQHF. The CDR3 nucleotides read TGTGCCAGCAGTTGGGCCGGGGGCTCACCCCCCTTCAATCAGCCCCAGCATTTT.

This chain links TRBV5-1 with TRBJ2-3; 7 bases are shared with TRBD1. Trimming at V came to 6 bases and at J to 2 bases, leaving 6 bases not matched to a gene. Germline V gene sequence: CDR1 SGHRS, CDR2 YFSETQ. The CDR3 loop spans 14 amino acids. The CDR3 DNA sequence: TGCGCCAGCAAGGGACAGAAAATCACAGATACGCAGTATTTT. Translation gives CASKGQKITDTQYF.